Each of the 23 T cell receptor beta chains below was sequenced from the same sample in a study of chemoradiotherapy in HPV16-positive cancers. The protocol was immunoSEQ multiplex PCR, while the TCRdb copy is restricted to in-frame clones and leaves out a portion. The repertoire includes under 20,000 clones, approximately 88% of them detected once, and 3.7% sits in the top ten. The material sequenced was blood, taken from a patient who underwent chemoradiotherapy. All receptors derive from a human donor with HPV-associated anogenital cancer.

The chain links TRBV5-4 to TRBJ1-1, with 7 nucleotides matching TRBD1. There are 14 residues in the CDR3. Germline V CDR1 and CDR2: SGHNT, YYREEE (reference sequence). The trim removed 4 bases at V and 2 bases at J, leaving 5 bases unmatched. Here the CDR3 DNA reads TGTGCCAGCAGCCGACAGGGCAGCAACACTGAAGCTTTCTTT. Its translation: CASSRQGSNTEAFF.

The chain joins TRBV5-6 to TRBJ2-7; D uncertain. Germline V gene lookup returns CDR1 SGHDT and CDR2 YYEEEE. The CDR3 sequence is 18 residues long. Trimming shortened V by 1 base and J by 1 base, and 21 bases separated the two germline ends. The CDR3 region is CASSLYFLVGRNSYEQYF. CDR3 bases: TGTGCCAGCAGCTTGTATTTCCTAGTAGGCCGGAATTCCTACGAGCAGTACTTC. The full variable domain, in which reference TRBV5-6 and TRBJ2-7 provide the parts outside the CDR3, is DAGVTQSPTHLIKTRGQQVTLRCSPKSGHDTVSWYQQALGQGPQFIFQYYEEEERQRGNFPDRFSGHQFPNYSSELNVNALLLGDSALYLCASSLYFLVGRNSYEQYFGPGTRLTVT.

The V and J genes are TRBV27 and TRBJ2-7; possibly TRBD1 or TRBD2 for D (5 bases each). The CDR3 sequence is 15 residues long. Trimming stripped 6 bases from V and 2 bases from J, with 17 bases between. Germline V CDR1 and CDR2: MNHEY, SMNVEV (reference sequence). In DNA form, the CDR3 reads TGTGCCAGCAGGCTTTCGGGACGGACCGCCTACGAGCAGTACTTC. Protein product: CASRLSGRTAYEQYF.

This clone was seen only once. CDR3 nucleotides: TGTGCCAGCAGCGATACAGGGTTCTCTGGCTACACCTTC. Residues: CASSDTGFSGYTF. This chain uses TRBV9 with TRBJ1-2, with D possibly being TRBD1 (6 bases). The CDR3 length is 13 residues. In germline, CDR1 is SGDLS, CDR2 YYNGEE. The V and J ends lost 3 bases and 7 bases respectively, with 13 bases between them. The whole variable domain, filled in from reference TRBV9 and TRBJ1-2, reads DSGVTQTPKHLITATGQRVTLRCSPRSGDLSVYWYQQSLDQGLQFLIQYYNGEERAKGNILERFSAQQFPDLHSELNLSSLELGDSALYFCASSDTGFSGYTFGSGTRLTVV.

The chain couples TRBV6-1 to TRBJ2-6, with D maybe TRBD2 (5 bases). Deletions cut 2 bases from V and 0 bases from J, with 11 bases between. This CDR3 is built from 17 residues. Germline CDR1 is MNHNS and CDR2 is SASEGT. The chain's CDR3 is CASSESRGSSGANVLTF. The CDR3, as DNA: TGTGCCAGCAGTGAAAGCCGTGGGAGCTCTGGGGCCAACGTCCTGACTTTC.

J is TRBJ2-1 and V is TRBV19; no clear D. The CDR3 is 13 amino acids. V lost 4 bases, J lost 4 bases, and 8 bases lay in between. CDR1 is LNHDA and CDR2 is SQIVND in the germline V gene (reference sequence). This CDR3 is CASSTTSYNEQFF. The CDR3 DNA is TGTGCCAGTAGTACGACCTCTTACAATGAGCAGTTCTTC.

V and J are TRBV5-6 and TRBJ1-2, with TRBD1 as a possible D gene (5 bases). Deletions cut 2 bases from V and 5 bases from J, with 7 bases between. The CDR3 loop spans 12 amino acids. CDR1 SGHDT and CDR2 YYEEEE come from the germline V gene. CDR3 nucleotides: TGTGCCAGCAGCTTCCCAGGGTATGGCTACACCTTC. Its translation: CASSFPGYGYTF.

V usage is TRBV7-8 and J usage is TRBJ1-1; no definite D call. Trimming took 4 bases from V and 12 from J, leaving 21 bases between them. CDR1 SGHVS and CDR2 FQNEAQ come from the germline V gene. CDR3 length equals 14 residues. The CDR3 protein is CASSSTGVGDEPFF. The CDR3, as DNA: TGTGCCAGCAGCTCCACCGGGGTCGGTGATGAGCCTTTCTTT.

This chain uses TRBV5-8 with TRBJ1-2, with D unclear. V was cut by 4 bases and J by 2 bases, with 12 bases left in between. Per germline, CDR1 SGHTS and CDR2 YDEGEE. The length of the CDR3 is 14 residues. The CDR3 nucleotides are TGTGCCAGCAGCCCCGTGCGGGGAAACTATGGCTACACCTTC. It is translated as CASSPVRGNYGYTF.

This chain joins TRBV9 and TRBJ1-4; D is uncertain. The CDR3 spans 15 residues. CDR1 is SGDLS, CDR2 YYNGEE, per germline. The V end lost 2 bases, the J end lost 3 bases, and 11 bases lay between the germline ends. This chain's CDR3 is CASSVAEQPNEKLFF. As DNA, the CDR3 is TGTGCCAGCAGCGTGGCGGAACAGCCTAATGAAAAACTGTTTTTT.

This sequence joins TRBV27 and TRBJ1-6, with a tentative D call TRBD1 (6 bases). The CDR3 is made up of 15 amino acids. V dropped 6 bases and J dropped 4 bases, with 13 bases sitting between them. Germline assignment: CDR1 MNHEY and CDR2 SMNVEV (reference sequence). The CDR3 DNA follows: TGTGCCAGCAGGTTACAGGGACTGTATAATTCACCCCTCCACTTT. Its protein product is CASRLQGLYNSPLHF.

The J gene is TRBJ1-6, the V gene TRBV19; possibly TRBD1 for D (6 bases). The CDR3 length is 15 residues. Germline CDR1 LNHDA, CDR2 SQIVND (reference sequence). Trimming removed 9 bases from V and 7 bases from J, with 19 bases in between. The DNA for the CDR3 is TGTGCCAGCACGAACGAGGACAGCCTAAATTCACCCCTCCACTTT. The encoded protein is CASTNEDSLNSPLHF.

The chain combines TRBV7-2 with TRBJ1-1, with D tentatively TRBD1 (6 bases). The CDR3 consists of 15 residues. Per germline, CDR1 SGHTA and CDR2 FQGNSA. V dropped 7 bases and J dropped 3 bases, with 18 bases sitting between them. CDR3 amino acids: CASTLSTGIYTEAFF. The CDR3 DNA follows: TGTGCCAGCACCCTATCAACAGGGATCTACACTGAAGCTTTCTTT.

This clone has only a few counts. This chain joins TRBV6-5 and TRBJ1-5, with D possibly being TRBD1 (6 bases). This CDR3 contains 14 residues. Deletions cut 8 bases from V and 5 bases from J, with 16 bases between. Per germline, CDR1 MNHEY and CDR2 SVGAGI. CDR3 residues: CASGRGARDQPQHF. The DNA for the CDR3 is TGTGCCAGCGGACGGGGGGCTCGAGATCAGCCCCAGCATTTT.

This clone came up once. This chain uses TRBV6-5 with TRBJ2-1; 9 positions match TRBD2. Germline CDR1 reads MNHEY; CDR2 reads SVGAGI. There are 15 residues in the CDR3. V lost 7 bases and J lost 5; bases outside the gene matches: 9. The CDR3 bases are TGTGCCAGCACTCCCTCTAGCGGGGATAACAATGAGCAGTTCTTC. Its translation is CASTPSSGDNNEQFF.

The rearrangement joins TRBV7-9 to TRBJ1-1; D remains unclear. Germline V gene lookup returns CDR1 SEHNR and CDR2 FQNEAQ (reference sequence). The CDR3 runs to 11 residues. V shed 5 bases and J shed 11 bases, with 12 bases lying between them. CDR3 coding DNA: TGTGCCAGCAGCCCTCGATCCTGGGCTTTCTTT. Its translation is CASSPRSWAFF. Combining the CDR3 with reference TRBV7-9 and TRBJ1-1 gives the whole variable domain DTGVSQNPRHKITKRGQNVTFRCDPISEHNRLYWYRQTLGQGPEFLTYFQNEAQLEKSRLLSDRFSAERPKGSFSTLEIQRTEQGDSAMYLCASSPRSWAFFGQGTRLTVV.

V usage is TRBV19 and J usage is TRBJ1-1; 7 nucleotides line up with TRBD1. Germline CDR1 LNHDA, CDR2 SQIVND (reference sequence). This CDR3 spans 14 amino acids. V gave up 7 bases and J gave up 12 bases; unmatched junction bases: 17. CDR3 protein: CASITLPGQPPTFF. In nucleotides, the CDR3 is TGTGCCAGTATAACCCTTCCGGGACAGCCCCCGACTTTCTTT.

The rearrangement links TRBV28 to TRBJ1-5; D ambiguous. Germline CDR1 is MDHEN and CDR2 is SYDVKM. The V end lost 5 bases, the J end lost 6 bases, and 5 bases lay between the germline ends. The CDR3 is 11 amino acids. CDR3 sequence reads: CASSLTQPQHF. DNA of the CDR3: TGTGCCAGCAGTCTTACTCAGCCCCAGCATTTT.

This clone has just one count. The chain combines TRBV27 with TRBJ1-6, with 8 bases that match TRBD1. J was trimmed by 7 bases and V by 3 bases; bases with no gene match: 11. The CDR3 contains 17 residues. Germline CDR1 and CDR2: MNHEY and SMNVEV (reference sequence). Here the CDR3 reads CASSLTDRATGNSPLHF. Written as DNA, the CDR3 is TGTGCCAGCAGTTTGACGGACAGGGCCACGGGAAATTCACCCCTCCACTTT.

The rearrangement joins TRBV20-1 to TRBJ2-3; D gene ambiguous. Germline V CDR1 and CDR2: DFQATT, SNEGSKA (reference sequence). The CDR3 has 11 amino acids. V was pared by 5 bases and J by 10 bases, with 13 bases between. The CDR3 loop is CSASTPSAQYF. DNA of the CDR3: TGCAGTGCTTCTACCCCCAGCGCGCAGTATTTT.

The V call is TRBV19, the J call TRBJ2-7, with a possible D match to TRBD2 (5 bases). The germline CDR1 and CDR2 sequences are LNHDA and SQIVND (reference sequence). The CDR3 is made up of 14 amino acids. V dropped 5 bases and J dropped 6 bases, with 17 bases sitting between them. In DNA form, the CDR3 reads TGTGCCAGTAGTGACGTCCTAAAACGGGGCGAGCAGTACTTC. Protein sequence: CASSDVLKRGEQYF.

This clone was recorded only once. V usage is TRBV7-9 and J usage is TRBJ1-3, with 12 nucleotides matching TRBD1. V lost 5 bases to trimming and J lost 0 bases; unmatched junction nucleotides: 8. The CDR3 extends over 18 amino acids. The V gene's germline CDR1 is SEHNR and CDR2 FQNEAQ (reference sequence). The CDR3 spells CASSPGTGGLASGNTIYF. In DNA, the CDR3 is TGTGCCAGCAGCCCCGGGACAGGGGGCCTTGCCTCTGGAAACACCATATATTTT.

The CDR3 protein is CAISEDGGWTDTQYF. In DNA form, the CDR3 reads TGTGCCATCAGTGAGGACGGGGGGTGGACAGATACGCAGTATTTT. The chain carries TRBV10-3 and TRBJ2-3; TRBD2 matches 7 bases. V lost 2 bases to trimming and J lost 3 bases; unmatched junction nucleotides: 5. The length of the CDR3 is 15 residues. Germline lookup yields CDR1 ENHRY and CDR2 SYGVKD.